The 5 T cell receptor beta chains listed next were all sequenced from one sample in a study of T-cell reconstitution after alpha-beta-depleted transplantation in children. Unique molecular identifiers featured in how the TCRbeta library was prepared. TCRdb redid the calling of the PCR reads with MiXCR, one entry per CDR3 protein. The table shows under 300,000 distinct CDR3 sequences, with roughly 12% occurring only once. The input for sequencing was peripheral blood, taken 180 days after TCRalphabeta/CD19-depleted stem cell transplant. The receptors shown here come from a male patient under 10 years old who had a stem cell transplant for chronic granulomatous disease, so the T cells may come from the graft donor.

This clonotype came up many times. The V call is TRBV20-1, the J call TRBJ2-3, with 9 positions matching TRBD2. This CDR3 has 15 amino acids. With 0 bases clipped from V and 2 bases from J, the junction kept 3 bases outside the gene matches. In germline, CDR1 is DFQATT, CDR2 SNEGSKA (reference sequence). CDR3 amino acids: CSARERLAATDTQYF. In DNA, the CDR3 is TGCAGTGCTAGAGAGAGACTAGCGGCCACAGATACGCAGTATTTT.

The rearrangement joins TRBV5-4 to TRBJ2-1, with a tentative D call TRBD2 (5 bases). Germline V gene lookup returns CDR1 SGHNT and CDR2 YYREEE (reference sequence). The CDR3 sequence is 12 residues long. The germline V and J ends were trimmed by 0 bases and 13 bases, with 11 bases remaining between them. The CDR3 nucleotides read TGTGCCAGCAGCTTGGCCGGGAAGAGTCAGTTCTTC. It encodes CASSLAGKSQFF. The full variable domain, its missing parts supplied by reference TRBV5-4 and TRBJ2-1, is ETGVTQSPTHLIKTRGQQVTLRCSSQSGHNTVSWYQQALGQGPQFIFQYYREEENGRGNFPPRFSGLQFPNYSSELNVNALELDDSALYLCASSLAGKSQFFGPGTRLTVL.

Ten or more counts support this clonotype. This chain joins TRBV20-1 and TRBJ1-6, with D uncertain. CDR1 and CDR2 from the germline V gene are DFQATT and SNEGSKA (reference sequence). This CDR3 is 16 amino acids long. Between the trimmed V and J ends, which lost 0 bases and 2 bases, there was a span of 11 bases. CDR3 loop: CSARDLDLAYNSPLHF. CDR3 DNA: TGCAGTGCTAGAGATCTGGACCTCGCCTATAATTCACCCCTCCACTTT.

As to this clonotype: It may be a read error: a sequence one base away is much more abundant. This CDR3 is CASSSSVILFYEQYF. The CDR3 DNA is TGTGCCAGCAGTTCCTCCGTAATCCTTTTCTACGAGCAGTACTTC. The genes are TRBV28 and TRBJ2-7; D gene unclear. This CDR3 is 15 amino acids long. Per the germline V gene, CDR1 is MDHEN and CDR2 is SYDVKM. V was trimmed by 4 bases and J by 3 bases, leaving 16 bases between them.

Ten or more counts support this clonotype. The V and J genes are TRBV28 and TRBJ2-5, with D perhaps being TRBD1 or TRBD2 (5 bases each). The V and J ends lost 4 bases and 1 base respectively, with 7 bases between them. This CDR3 comprises 13 residues. Germline CDR1 and CDR2: MDHEN and SYDVKM. The CDR3 DNA follows: TGTGCCAGCAGTTCCGGGACCCAAGAGACCCAGTACTTC. Its translation: CASSSGTQETQYF.